The sequence of this T cell receptor (beta chain) was determined in a study of T cells in women clearing cervical HPV infection. As regards this clone: The CDR3 is cut off 3 residues early in the read; its end comes from the germline J gene.

Germline CDR1 is MNHEY and CDR2 is SMNVEV (reference sequence). V shed 3 bases and J shed 4 bases, with 13 bases lying between them. The CDR3 runs to 15 residues. The method was immunoSEQ multiplex PCR; TCRdb's version includes in-frame clones alone and lacks a portion of them. The sample data list 30,000 to 35,000 clones. This TCR came from a woman aged 18 to 75 with a cervical HPV16 infection that either progressed to CIN3+ or cleared (not recorded which). The chain employs TRBV27 and TRBJ2-1; a possible D gene is TRBD2 (6 bases). Sequences were obtained from blood buffy coat. CDR3 region: CASSFGASAYNEQFF. The CDR3 DNA, read in part, is TGTGCCAGCAGTTTTGGGGCTAGCGCTTACAATGAG.